The clone carrying this T cell receptor (beta chain) was recorded at least ten times. Germline-derived CDR1 and CDR2 are SNHLY and FYNNEI. There are 15 residues in the CDR3. V trimming: 6 bases; J trimming: 1 base; junction bases outside the gene matches: 1. This sample is drawn from a study of read filtering for tumor transcriptome and immune sequencing. The library was built from about 400 ng RNA with molecular barcoded adaptors for alpha/delta and beta/gamma chains. TCRdb re-derived calls from the reads in MiXCR, one entry per CDR3 protein. The table includes 60,000 or so distinct CDR3 sequences, roughly 19% detected once.

The rearrangement links TRBV2 to TRBJ2-1; 12 bases align to TRBD2. Sequenced material: a population of CD138-negative cells sorted from bone marrow. This receptor was identified in a donor over 35 with multiple myeloma. The CDR3 DNA reads TGTGCCAGCAGCGGGACTAGCGGGTCCTACAATGAGCAGTTCTTC. Its protein product is CASSGTSGSYNEQFF.